This T cell receptor (beta chain) originates from a study of T-cell memory formation after mild COVID-19. Overall study: For the most part, TCR clusters were specific to one donor. Study results and limitations: Mainly CM and EM harbored the contracting CD4+ clones; mainly EMRA harbored the CD8+ ones.

This clonotype has a handful of counts. Its antigen is as yet unknown. One entry per CDR3 protein, called by TCRdb with MiXCR from the 5' RACE reads. The sample records 200,000 to 300,000 distinct CDR3 sequences, 16% being singletons. There are 12 residues in the CDR3. V lost 8 bases to trimming and J lost 2 bases, with 9 bases between them. Per germline, CDR1 SEHNR and CDR2 FQNEAQ (reference sequence). The rearrangement links TRBV7-9 to TRBJ1-2; possible D gene TRBD1, 5 bases. The sample taken for sequencing was PBMCs or a T cell subset sorted from them (not recorded which). This sequence originates from a man aged 18-30 years who had mild COVID-19 (a few samples of this study predate the infection). Cell type and time point are not known. CDR3 loop: CASRAGNYGYTF. The CDR3, as DNA: TGTGCCAGCCGGGCAGGGAACTATGGCTACACCTTC.